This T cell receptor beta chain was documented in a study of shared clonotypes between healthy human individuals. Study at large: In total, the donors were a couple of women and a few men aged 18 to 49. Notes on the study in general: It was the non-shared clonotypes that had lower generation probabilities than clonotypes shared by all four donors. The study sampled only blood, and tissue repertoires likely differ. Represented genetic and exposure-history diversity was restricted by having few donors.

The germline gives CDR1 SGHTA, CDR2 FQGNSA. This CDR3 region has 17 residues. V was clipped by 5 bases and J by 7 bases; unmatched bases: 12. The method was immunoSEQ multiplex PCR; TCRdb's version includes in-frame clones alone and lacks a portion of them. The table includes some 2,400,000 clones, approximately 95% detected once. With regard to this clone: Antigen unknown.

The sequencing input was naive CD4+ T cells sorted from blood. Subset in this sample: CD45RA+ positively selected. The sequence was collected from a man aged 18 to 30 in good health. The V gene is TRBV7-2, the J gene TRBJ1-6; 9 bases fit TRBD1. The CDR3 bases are TGTGCCAGCAGCGCGGGACAGGGATTGGATTGGAATTCACCCCTCCACTTT. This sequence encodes CASSAGQGLDWNSPLHF.